There are a few counts of the clone carrying this T cell receptor beta chain. Antigen specificity is unknown. Germline CDR1 is GTSNPN and CDR2 is SVGIG (reference sequence). Trimming pared 4 bases from V and 5 bases from J, leaving 11 bases between. CDR3 length: 12 amino acids. This entry comes from a study of cytomegalovirus exposure and HLA in healthy donors. Study-wide points: The study labeled roughly 160 TCR beta chains cytomegalovirus-associated.

The data were produced by immunoSEQ multiplex PCR, yet TCRdb's version contains in-frame clones alone and is incomplete. The sample lists fewer than 250,000 clones; over 70% were seen once. This TCR came from a woman in her twenties or thirties in good health and CMV-seropositive. The V call is TRBV30, the J call TRBJ2-5; D may be TRBD2 (6 bases). The sample comprised PBMCs. The CDR3 region is CAWITSGETQYF. As DNA, the CDR3 is TGTGCCTGGATCACGAGCGGGGAGACCCAGTACTTC. Supplemented by reference TRBV30 and TRBJ2-5, the full variable domain reads SQTIHQWPATLVQPVGSPLSLECTVEGTSNPNLYWYRQAAGRGLQLLFYSVGIGQISSEVPQNLSASRPQDRQFILSSKKLLLSDSGFYLCAWITSGETQYFGPGTRLLVL.